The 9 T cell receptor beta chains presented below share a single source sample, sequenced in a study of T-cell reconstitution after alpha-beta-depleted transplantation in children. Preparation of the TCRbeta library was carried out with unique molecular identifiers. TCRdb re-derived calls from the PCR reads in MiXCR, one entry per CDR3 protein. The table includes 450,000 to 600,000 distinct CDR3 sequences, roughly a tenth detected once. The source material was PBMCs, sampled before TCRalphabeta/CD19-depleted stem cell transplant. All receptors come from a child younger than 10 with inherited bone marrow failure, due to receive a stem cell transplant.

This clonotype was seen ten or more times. The CDR3 nucleotides are TGTGCCAGCAGTTTTATGGTTGGGGCGGAGACCCAGTACTTC. Its translation: CASSFMVGAETQYF. This chain joins TRBV12-3 or TRBV12-4 and TRBJ2-5, with D maybe TRBD1 (5 bases). Trimming pared 3 bases from V and 5 bases from J, leaving 13 bases between. This CDR3 has 14 residues.

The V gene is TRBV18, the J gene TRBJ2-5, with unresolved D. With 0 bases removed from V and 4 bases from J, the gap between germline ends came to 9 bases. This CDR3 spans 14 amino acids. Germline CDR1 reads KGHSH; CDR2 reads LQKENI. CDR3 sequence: CASSPPAVGETQYF. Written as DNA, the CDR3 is TGTGCCAGCTCACCACCTGCCGTGGGAGAGACCCAGTACTTC.

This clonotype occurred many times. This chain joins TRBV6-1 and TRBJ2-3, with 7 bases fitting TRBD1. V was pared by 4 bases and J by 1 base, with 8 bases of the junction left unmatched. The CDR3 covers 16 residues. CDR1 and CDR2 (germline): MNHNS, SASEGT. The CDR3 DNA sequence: TGTGCCAGCAGTGCCACAGGGGAACAGGGCACAGATACGCAGTATTTT. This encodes CASSATGEQGTDTQYF.

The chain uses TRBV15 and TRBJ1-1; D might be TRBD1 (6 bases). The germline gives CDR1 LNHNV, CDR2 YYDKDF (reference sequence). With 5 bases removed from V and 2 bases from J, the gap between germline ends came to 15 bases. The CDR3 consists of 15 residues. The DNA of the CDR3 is TGTGCCACCAGCCCAAGCAGGGGTGGAAACACTGAAGCTTTCTTT. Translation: CATSPSRGGNTEAFF.

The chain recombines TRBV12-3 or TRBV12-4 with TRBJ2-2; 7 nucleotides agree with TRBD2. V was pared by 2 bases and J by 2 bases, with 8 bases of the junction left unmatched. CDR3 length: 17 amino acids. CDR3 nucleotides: TGTGCCAGCAGTTTAATTTACCTAGCGGAAAACACCGGGGAGCTGTTTTTT. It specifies CASSLIYLAENTGELFF.

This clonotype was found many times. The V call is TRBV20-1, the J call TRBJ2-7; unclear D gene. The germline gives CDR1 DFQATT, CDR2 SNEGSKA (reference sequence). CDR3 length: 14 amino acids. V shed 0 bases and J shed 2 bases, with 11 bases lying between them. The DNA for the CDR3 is TGCAGTGCTAGAGATAGGTACGCCGCCTACGAGCAGTACTTC. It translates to CSARDRYAAYEQYF.

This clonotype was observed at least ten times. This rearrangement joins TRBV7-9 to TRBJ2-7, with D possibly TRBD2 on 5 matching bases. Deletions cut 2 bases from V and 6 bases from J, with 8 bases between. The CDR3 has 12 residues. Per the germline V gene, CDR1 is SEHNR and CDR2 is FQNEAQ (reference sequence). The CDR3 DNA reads TGTGCCAGCAGCTTACTTAGCGTCGAGCAGTACTTC. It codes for CASSLLSVEQYF.

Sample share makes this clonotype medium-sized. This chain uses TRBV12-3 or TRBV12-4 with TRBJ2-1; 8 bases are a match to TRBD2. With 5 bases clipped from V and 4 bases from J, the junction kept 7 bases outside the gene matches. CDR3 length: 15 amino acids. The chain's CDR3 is CASSTSGGGYNEQFF. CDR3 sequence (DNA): TGTGCCAGCAGTACTAGCGGAGGGGGGTACAATGAGCAGTTCTTC.

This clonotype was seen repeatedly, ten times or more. In DNA, the CDR3 is TGCAGGGCCATCGGGGGCGCCGCTGAAGCTTTCTTT. Its protein is CRAIGGAAEAFF. The genes are TRBV20-1 and TRBJ1-1; TRBD1 is a possible D gene (6 bases). CDR3 length: 12 residues. CDR1 is DFQATT, CDR2 SNEGSKA, per germline (reference sequence).